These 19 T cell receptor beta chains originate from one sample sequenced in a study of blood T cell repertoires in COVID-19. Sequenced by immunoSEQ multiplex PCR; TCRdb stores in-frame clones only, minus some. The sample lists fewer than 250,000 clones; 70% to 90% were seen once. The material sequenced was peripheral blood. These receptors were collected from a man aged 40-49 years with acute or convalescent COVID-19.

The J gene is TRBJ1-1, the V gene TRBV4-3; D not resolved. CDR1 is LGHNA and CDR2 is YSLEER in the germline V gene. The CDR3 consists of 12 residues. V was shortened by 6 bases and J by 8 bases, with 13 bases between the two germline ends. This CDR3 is CASSPGDSEAFF. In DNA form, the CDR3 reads TGCGCCAGCAGTCCCGGAGACTCCGAAGCTTTCTTT.

The DNA of the CDR3 is TGTGCCAGCAGTTCCCGGGATAATGAAAAACTGTTTTTT. This translates into CASSSRDNEKLFF. The genes are TRBV6-5 and TRBJ1-4; D uncertain. Trimming took off 4 bases at V and 4 bases at J, with 7 bases between the two ends. CDR1 and CDR2 (germline): MNHEY, SVGAGI. The CDR3 length is 13 residues.

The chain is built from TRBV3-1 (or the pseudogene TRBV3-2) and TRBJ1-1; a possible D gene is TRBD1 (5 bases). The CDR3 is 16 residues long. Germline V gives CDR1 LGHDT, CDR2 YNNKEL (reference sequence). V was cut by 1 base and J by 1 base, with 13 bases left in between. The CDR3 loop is CASSQGRGLPNTEAFF. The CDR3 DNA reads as TGTGCCAGCAGCCAAGGGAGGGGACTACCGAACACTGAAGCTTTCTTT.

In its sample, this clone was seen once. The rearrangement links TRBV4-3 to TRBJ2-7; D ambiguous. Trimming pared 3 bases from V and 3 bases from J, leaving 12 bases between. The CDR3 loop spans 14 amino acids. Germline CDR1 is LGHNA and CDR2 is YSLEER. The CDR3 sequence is CASSQVVLNYEQYF. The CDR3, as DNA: TGCGCCAGCAGCCAGGTAGTTCTTAACTACGAGCAGTACTTC.

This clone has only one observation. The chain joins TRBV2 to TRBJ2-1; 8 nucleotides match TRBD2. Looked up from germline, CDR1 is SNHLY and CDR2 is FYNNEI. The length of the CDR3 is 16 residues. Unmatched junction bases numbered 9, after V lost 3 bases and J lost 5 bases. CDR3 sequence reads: CASSDPPAGVHNEQFF. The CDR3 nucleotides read TGTGCCAGCAGTGATCCTCCAGCGGGGGTACACAATGAGCAGTTCTTC.

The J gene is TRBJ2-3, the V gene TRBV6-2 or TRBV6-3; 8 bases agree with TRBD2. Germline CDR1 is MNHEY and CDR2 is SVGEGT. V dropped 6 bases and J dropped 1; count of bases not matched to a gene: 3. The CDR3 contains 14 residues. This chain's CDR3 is CASSPGGGTDTQYF. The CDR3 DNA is TGTGCCAGCAGCCCCGGGGGGGGCACAGATACGCAGTATTTT.

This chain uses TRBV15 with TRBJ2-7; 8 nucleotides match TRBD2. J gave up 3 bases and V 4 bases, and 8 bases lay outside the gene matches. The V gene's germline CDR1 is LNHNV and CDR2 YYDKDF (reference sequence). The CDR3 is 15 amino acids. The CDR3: CATSKDSGALYEQYF. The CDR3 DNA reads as TGTGCCACCAGCAAAGATAGCGGGGCCCTCTACGAGCAGTACTTC.

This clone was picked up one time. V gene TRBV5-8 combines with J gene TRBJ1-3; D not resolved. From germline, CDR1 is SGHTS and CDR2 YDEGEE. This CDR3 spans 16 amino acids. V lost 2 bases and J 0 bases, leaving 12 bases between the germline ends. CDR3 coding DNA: TGTGCCAGCAGCTTTGAGGGCAGGCTCTCTGGAAACACCATATATTTT. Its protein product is CASSFEGRLSGNTIYF.

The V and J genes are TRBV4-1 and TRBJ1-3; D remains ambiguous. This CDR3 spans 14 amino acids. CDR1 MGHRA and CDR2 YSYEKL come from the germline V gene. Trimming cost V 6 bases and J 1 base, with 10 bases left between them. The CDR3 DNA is TGCGCCAGCAGGCCTCGGGAGTCTGGAAACACCATATATTTT. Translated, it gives CASRPRESGNTIYF.

The CDR3 DNA reads TGTGCCAGCTGTTTTGTCTACACTGAAGCTTTCTTT. Amino acids: CASCFVYTEAFF. This rearrangement joins TRBV5-8 to TRBJ1-1; unclear D gene. Germline CDR1 reads SGHTS; CDR2 reads YDEGEE. V lost 7 bases to trimming and J lost 3 bases, with 10 bases between them. The CDR3 is made up of 12 amino acids. Supplemented by reference TRBV5-8 and TRBJ1-1, the full variable domain reads EAGVTQSPTHLIKTRGQQATLRCSPISGHTSVYWYQQALGLGLQFLLWYDEGEERNRGNFPPRFSGRQFPNYSSELNVNALELEDSALYLCASCFVYTEAFFGQGTRLTVV.

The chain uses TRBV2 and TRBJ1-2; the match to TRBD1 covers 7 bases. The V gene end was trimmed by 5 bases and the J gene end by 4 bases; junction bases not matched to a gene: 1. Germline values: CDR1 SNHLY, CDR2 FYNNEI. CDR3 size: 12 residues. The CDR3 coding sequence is TGTGCCAGCAGTCGGGACAGCTATGGCTACACCTTC. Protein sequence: CASSRDSYGYTF.

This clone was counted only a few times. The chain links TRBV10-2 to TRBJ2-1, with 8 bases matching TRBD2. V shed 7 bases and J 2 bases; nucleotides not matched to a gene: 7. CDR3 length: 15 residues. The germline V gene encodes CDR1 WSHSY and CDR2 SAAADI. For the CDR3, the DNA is TGCGCCAGCAATCCGGGAGGGCGGACCTACAATGAGCAGTTCTTC. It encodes CASNPGGRTYNEQFF.

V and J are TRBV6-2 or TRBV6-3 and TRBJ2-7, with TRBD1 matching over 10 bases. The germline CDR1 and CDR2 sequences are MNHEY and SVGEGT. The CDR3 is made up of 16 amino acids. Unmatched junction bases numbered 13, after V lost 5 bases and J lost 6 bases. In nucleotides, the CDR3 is TGTGCCAGCAGTCCCCGAGGGCGGGACAGGGGAGGCGAGCAGTACTTC. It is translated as CASSPRGRDRGGEQYF.

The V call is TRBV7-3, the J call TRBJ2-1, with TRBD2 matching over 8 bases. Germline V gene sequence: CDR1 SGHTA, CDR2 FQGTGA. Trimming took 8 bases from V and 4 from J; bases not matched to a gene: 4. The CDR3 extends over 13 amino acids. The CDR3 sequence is CASAGGVYNEQFF. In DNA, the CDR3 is TGTGCCAGCGCGGGGGGAGTTTACAATGAGCAGTTCTTC.

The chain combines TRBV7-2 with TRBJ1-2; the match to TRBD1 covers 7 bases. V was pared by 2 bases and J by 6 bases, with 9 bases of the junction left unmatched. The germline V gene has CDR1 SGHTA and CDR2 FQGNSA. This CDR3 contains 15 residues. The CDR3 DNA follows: TGTGCCAGCAGCTTAAATCTTGGGACAGAAAATGGCTACACCTTC. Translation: CASSLNLGTENGYTF.

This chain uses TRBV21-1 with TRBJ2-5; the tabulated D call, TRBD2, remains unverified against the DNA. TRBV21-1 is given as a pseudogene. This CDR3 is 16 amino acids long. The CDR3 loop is CASSKFRTATEGTQYF. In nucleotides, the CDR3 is TGTGCCAGCAGCAAATTCAGGACCGCAACCGAGGGGACCCAGTACTTC.

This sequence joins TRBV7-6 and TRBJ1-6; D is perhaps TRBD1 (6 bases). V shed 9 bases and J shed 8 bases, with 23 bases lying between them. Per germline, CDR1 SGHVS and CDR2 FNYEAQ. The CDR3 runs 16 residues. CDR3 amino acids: CASQGIREGLYSPLHF. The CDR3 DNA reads TGTGCCAGTCAGGGGATACGGGAGGGTTTGTATTCACCCCTCCACTTT.

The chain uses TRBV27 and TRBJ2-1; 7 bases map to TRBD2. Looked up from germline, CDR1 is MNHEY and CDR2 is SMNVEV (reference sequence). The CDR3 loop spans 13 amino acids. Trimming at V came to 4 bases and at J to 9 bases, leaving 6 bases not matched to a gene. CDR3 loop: CASSYSWGGEQFF. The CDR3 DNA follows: TGTGCCAGCAGTTATTCCTGGGGGGGTGAGCAGTTCTTC.

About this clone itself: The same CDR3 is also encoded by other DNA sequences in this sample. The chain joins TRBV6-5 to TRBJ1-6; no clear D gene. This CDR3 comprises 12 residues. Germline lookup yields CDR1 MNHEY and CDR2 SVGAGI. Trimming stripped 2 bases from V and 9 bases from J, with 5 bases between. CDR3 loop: CASSYEGSPLHF. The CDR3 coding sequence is TGTGCCAGCAGTTACGAGGGTTCACCCCTCCACTTT.